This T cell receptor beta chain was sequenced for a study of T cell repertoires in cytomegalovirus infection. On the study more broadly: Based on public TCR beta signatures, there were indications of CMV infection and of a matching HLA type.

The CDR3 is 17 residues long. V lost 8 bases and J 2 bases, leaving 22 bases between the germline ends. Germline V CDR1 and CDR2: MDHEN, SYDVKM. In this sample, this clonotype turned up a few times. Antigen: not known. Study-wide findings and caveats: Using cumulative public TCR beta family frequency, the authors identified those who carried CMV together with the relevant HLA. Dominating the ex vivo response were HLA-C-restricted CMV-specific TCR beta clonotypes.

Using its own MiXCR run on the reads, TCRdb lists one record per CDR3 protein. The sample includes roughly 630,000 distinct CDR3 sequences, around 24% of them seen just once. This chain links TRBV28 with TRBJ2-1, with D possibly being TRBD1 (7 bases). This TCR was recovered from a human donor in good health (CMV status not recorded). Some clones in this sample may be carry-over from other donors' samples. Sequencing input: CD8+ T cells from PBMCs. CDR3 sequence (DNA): TGTGCCAGCTTGGCGGCCGAGGGGGGACAGCCCTACAATGAGCAGTTCTTC. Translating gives CASLAAEGGQPYNEQFF.